This T cell receptor (beta chain) was observed in a study of blood T cell repertoires in COVID-19. This clone occurred once. The germline gives CDR1 SNHLY, CDR2 FYNNEI. The ends were cut back, 6 bases at V and 4 bases at J, with 15 bases in the middle. CDR3 length: 14 residues. Method: immunoSEQ multiplex PCR; TCRdb's copy keeps in-frame clones and lacks some. The repertoire holds 390,000 or so clones, with about four fifths as singletons. Those who participated ranged in age from about 18 to 89 years and resided in about two dozen US areas. Resolution of symptoms, clearance, or two negative PCRs was present in recovered Cohort 3 donors.

The sequencing input was PBMCs or T cells enriched from blood (not recorded which). The TCR was taken from a woman between 45 and 60 years old who had recovered from COVID-19. The chain uses TRBV2 and TRBJ1-2, with a tentative D call TRBD1 (6 bases). CDR3 loop: CASSRTDLRYGYTF. The CDR3 DNA reads as TGTGCCAGCAGCCGGACAGATCTCCGCTATGGCTACACCTTC.